This passage covers 21 T cell receptor beta chains from one sample sequenced in a study of blood T cell repertoires in COVID-19. TCRdb's table, derived via immunoSEQ multiplex PCR, lists solely in-frame clones and lacks some. Altogether roughly 40,000 clones are present, 90% to 95% being singletons, with the ten largest covering under 0.4%. The sequencing sample was made of peripheral blood. Source of these receptors: a man in his forties or fifties with COVID-19, enrolled during active disease.

The chain has TRBV12-3 or TRBV12-4 and TRBJ2-5; weak D call: TRBD1 (6 bases). V lost 4 bases and J lost 7, with 7 bases in between. CDR3 size: 11 residues. CDR3 in amino acids: CASSSQGTQYF. CDR3 DNA: TGTGCCAGCAGTTCACAGGGGACCCAGTACTTC.

The chain recombines TRBV10-3 with TRBJ2-7; 11 bases match TRBD1. This CDR3 contains 12 residues. Germline V CDR1 and CDR2: ENHRY, SYGVKD. After removal of 10 bases from V and 3 bases from J, the junction contained 2 bases not matched to a gene. The CDR3 region is CATGTGGYEQYF. The DNA for the CDR3 is TGTGCCACCGGGACAGGGGGCTACGAGCAGTACTTC.

The rearrangement uses TRBV15 and TRBJ2-5; tentatively, D is TRBD2 (5 bases). There are 15 residues in the CDR3. In germline, CDR1 is LNHNV, CDR2 YYDKDF (reference sequence). The V end lost 0 bases, the J end lost 2 bases, and 10 bases lay between the germline ends. The CDR3 DNA follows: TGTGCCACCAGCAGAGATGGAGGACCACAAGAGACCCAGTACTTC. The encoded protein is CATSRDGGPQETQYF. Full variable domain (outside the CDR3, taken from reference TRBV15 and TRBJ2-5): DAMVIQNPRYQVTQFGKPVTLSCSQTLNHNVMYWYQQKSSQAPKLLFHYYDKDFNNEADTPDNFQSRRPNTSFCFLDIRSPGLGDTAMYLCATSRDGGPQETQYFGPGTRLLVL.

The V and J genes are TRBV27 and TRBJ2-5; tentatively, D is TRBD1 (6 bases). The CDR3 is 15 residues long. V lost 6 bases to trimming and J lost 1 base, with 15 bases between them. The germline CDR1 and CDR2 sequences are MNHEY and SMNVEV (reference sequence). The CDR3 region is CASREGTGIQETQYF. Here the CDR3 DNA reads TGTGCCAGCAGAGAAGGTACAGGGATCCAAGAGACCCAGTACTTC.

The J gene is TRBJ1-1, the V gene TRBV7-6; no clear D. The V and J ends lost 4 bases and 1 base respectively, with 13 bases between them. The length of the CDR3 is 15 residues. Germline CDR1 SGHVS, CDR2 FNYEAQ. CDR3 nucleotides: TGTGCCAGCAGCTGGATTATAGCCGAGAACACTGAAGCTTTCTTT. Residues: CASSWIIAENTEAFF.

This chain links TRBV15 with TRBJ2-4, with TRBD2 matching 7 bases. The V gene's germline CDR1 is LNHNV and CDR2 YYDKDF (reference sequence). Trimming took 1 base from V and 14 from J; bases not matched to a gene: 8. CDR3 length equals 13 residues. CDR3 in DNA: TGTGCCACCAGCAGAGCTCCCCCGCTAGCGGAGTACTTC. It encodes CATSRAPPLAEYF.

This clone has only one observation. The rearrangement links TRBV2 to TRBJ1-4, with D tentatively TRBD1 (5 bases). The CDR3 is 14 amino acids. Trimming pared 3 bases from V and 2 bases from J, leaving 7 bases between. Germline V gene sequence: CDR1 SNHLY, CDR2 FYNNEI. The DNA for the CDR3 is TGTGCCAGCAGTGACAGGGTGACTAATGAAAAACTGTTTTTT. Protein product: CASSDRVTNEKLFF.

This rearrangement joins TRBV21-1 to TRBJ2-7; TRBD1 reflects the table's D call only, with no check against the DNA. TRBV21-1 is a recognized pseudogene. The CDR3 covers 18 residues. This CDR3 reads CASSKSEAGITSAYEQYF. CDR3 bases: TGTGCCAGCAGCAAATCGGAAGCAGGGATCACCTCGGCCTACGAGCAGTACTTC.

This clone was counted a single time. V and J are TRBV15 and TRBJ2-2; maybe TRBD2 (6 bases). CDR1 and CDR2 (germline): LNHNV, YYDKDF (reference sequence). V was clipped by 1 base and J by 2 bases, with 14 bases between them. This CDR3 has 17 amino acids. The CDR3, as DNA: TGTGCCACCAGCAGAGGGGACTCCTCAACTAACACCGGGGAGCTGTTTTTT. Amino acids: CATSRGDSSTNTGELFF.

The chain couples TRBV7-2 to TRBJ2-7, with D tentatively TRBD2 (6 bases). Trimming shortened V by 5 bases and J by 3 bases, and 23 bases separated the two germline ends. In germline, CDR1 is SGHTA, CDR2 FQGNSA. The CDR3 consists of 17 residues. DNA for the CDR3: TGTGCCAGCAGCGCCGGTTTAGGGCGGAGGGAAAACTACGAGCAGTACTTC. Its translation: CASSAGLGRRENYEQYF.

The V gene is TRBV18, the J gene TRBJ2-3; TRBD1 is a possible D gene (5 bases). The germline V and J ends were trimmed by 1 base and 2 bases, with 13 bases remaining between them. CDR3 size: 16 residues. In germline, CDR1 is KGHSH, CDR2 LQKENI. The CDR3 coding sequence is TGTGCCAGCTCACCACTCAAAGGGGTTCCCACAGATACGCAGTATTTT. Amino acid sequence: CASSPLKGVPTDTQYF.

The rearrangement joins TRBV7-9 to TRBJ1-1; D not certain. The CDR3 length is 13 residues. The V end lost 2 bases, the J end lost 1 base, and 5 bases lay between the germline ends. Germline-derived CDR1 and CDR2 are SEHNR and FQNEAQ (reference sequence). Written as DNA, the CDR3 is TGTGCCAGCAGCTTACGACAGAACACTGAAGCTTTCTTT. It codes for CASSLRQNTEAFF. Based on the CDR3 plus reference TRBV7-9 and TRBJ1-1, the full variable domain is DTGVSQNPRHKITKRGQNVTFRCDPISEHNRLYWYRQTLGQGPEFLTYFQNEAQLEKSRLLSDRFSAERPKGSFSTLEIQRTEQGDSAMYLCASSLRQNTEAFFGQGTRLTVV.

This clone showed up just a few times. The chain joins TRBV4-2 to TRBJ2-7; 11 bases align to TRBD2. Germline CDR1 and CDR2: LGHNA and YNFKEQ. Losses at the gene ends were 4 bases for V and 5 bases for J; bases not matched to a gene: 4. This CDR3 region has 14 residues. The CDR3 region is CASSPGTSGDEQYF. The CDR3 DNA reads as TGTGCCAGCAGCCCCGGGACTAGCGGTGACGAGCAGTACTTC.

The chain combines TRBV9 with TRBJ2-7, with D uncertain. This CDR3 is built from 14 residues. Trimming removed 4 bases at V and 0 bases at J, with 11 bases between. Germline CDR1 reads SGDLS; CDR2 reads YYNGEE. CDR3 amino acids: CASSRRDVSYEQYF. CDR3 DNA sequence: TGTGCCAGCAGCCGGAGAGACGTCTCCTACGAGCAGTACTTC. Complete variable domain (other parts from reference TRBV9 and TRBJ2-7): DSGVTQTPKHLITATGQRVTLRCSPRSGDLSVYWYQQSLDQGLQFLIQYYNGEERAKGNILERFSAQQFPDLHSELNLSSLELGDSALYFCASSRRDVSYEQYFGPGTRLTVT.

The chain employs TRBV27 and TRBJ2-1; 7 bases match TRBD1. The CDR3 has 13 residues. Germline V gives CDR1 MNHEY, CDR2 SMNVEV (reference sequence). V lost 6 bases, J lost 3 bases, and 2 bases stayed unmatched. This CDR3 reads CASRYRGYNEQFF. CDR3 in DNA: TGTGCCAGCAGATACAGGGGCTACAATGAGCAGTTCTTC.

This clone was counted once. V and J are TRBV2 and TRBJ1-1; 8 bases are shared with TRBD1. Germline CDR1 reads SNHLY; CDR2 reads FYNNEI. V lost 8 bases to trimming and J lost 6 bases; unmatched junction nucleotides: 8. CDR3 size: 13 residues. The CDR3 loop is CASYTQGVPEAFF. In nucleotides, the CDR3 is TGTGCCAGCTATACACAGGGGGTCCCTGAAGCTTTCTTT.

V gene TRBV18 combines with J gene TRBJ2-1; 13 nucleotides line up with TRBD2. This CDR3 region has 14 residues. The trim removed 8 bases at V and 8 bases at J, leaving 6 bases unmatched. Germline lookup yields CDR1 KGHSH and CDR2 LQKENI. CDR3 sequence (DNA): TGTGCCAGCCGGACTAGCGGGAGAGGGGATGAGCAGTTCTTC. Translated, it gives CASRTSGRGDEQFF.

The genes are TRBV2 and TRBJ1-1, with D tentatively TRBD1 (5 bases). CDR3 length: 11 residues. Germline V lookup: CDR1 SNHLY, CDR2 FYNNEI. Trimming stripped 6 bases from V and 10 bases from J, with 12 bases between. CDR3 loop: CASSLGAAAFF. Written as DNA, the CDR3 is TGTGCCAGCAGCCTTGGGGCAGCAGCTTTCTTT.

This clone has only one observation. The gene calls are TRBV6-5 and TRBJ1-1; D may be TRBD1 (6 bases). V was shortened by 2 bases and J by 0 bases, with 7 bases between the two germline ends. The CDR3 totals 14 residues. The germline V gene encodes CDR1 MNHEY and CDR2 SVGAGI. The CDR3 loop reads CASSYGGMNTEAFF. The CDR3 DNA reads as TGTGCCAGCAGTTACGGGGGCATGAACACTGAAGCTTTCTTT.

The V and J genes are TRBV7-9 and TRBJ2-7; TRBD1 might be the D (5 bases). Per germline, CDR1 SEHNR and CDR2 FQNEAQ (reference sequence). CDR3 size: 15 residues. The V end lost 2 bases, the J end lost 1 base, and 12 bases lay between the germline ends. The CDR3 sequence is CASSLLGAGSYEQYF. The CDR3 DNA reads TGTGCCAGCAGCTTATTAGGGGCAGGTTCCTACGAGCAGTACTTC.

The sample holds one count of this clone. This sequence joins TRBV10-3 and TRBJ2-3, with 7 bases that match TRBD2. This CDR3 has 14 residues. The germline V gene has CDR1 ENHRY and CDR2 SYGVKD. V gave up 8 bases and J gave up 7 bases; unmatched junction bases: 12. This CDR3 reads CAIAPAGEGNTQYF. The DNA of the CDR3 is TGTGCCATCGCCCCCGCGGGGGAGGGAAATACGCAGTATTTT.